This TCR beta chain was retrieved from a study of cytomegalovirus exposure and HLA in healthy donors. Study-wide background: The 95 to 150 validation repertoires and the 666 first-cohort repertoires shared a platform, a later analysis reported.

This clone was observed once. Its antigen is currently unknown. CDR3 size: 12 residues. Germline V gene sequence: CDR1 SQVTM, CDR2 ANQGSEA. The germline V and J ends were trimmed by 7 bases and 7 bases, with 17 bases remaining between them. Repertoires were generated with immunoSEQ multiplex PCR, while TCRdb's copy carries only in-frame clones and drops some. This sample yields 150,000 to 200,000 clones, of which less than 85% are seen a single time; about 15% belongs to the top ten. The study, taken as a whole, reports: Usually a TCR sequence was rare, but some public TCRs were found in many donors. In the approximately 130 validation repertoires, a later analysis found that first-cohort TCR clusters tended to co-occur. Cytomegalovirus association was assigned to approximately 160 TCR beta chains.

The genes are TRBV29-1 and TRBJ2-7; TRBD2 might be the D (7 bases). This sequence originates from a man between 18 and 35 years old in good health and CMV-seropositive. The sequencing sample was made of PBMCs. CDR3 in amino acids: CSAGRGAGEQYF. DNA for the CDR3: TGCAGCGCGGGCCGGGGGGCGGGGGAGCAGTACTTC.